This T cell receptor beta chain was documented in a study of CXCR3-negative and CXCR3-positive naive CD8 T cells. Remarks on this clonotype: Its antigen is unknown.

CDR3 length: 15 amino acids. General study points: A higher hydrophobicity marked the TRB CDR3s of CXCR3-positive naive cells versus CXCR3-negative naive cells. Naive subsets had comparable surface CD5, so TRB CDR3 properties gauged TCR strength.

Via 5' RACE with UMI labels, TRB cDNA libraries were prepared. TCRdb re-called the 5' RACE reads and catalogs CDR3 proteins one per entry, DNA excluded. The sample includes 150,000 to 180,000 distinct CDR3 sequences. The TCR sequence derives from a human donor in good health. Some clones in this sample may be carry-over from other donors' samples. The rearrangement uses TRBV21-1 and TRBJ1-1; no DNA is available, so the TRBD1 call from TCRdb remains unchecked. TRBV21-1 is shown as a pseudogene. The sequencing input was naive CXCR3+ CD8+ T cells from blood. Noted subset: CD45RO-CCR7+CD27+CD95- naive CD8+ T cells expressing CXCR3 (TNR3+). CDR3 amino acids: CATHTPGQMNTEAFF.